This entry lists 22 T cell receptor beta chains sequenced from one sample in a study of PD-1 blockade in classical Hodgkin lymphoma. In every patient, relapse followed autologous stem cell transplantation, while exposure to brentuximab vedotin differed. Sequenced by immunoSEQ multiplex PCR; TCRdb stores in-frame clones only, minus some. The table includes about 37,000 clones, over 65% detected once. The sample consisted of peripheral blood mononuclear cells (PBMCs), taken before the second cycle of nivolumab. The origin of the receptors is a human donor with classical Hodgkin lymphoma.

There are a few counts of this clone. CDR3 region: CATRGQGYEQYF. For the CDR3, the DNA is TGTGCCACCCGGGGTCAGGGCTACGAGCAGTACTTC. The V call is TRBV10-3, the J call TRBJ2-7; D might be TRBD1 or TRBD2, each matching 5 bases. Trimming took off 10 bases at V and 3 bases at J, with 13 bases between the two ends. Per the germline V gene, CDR1 is ENHRY and CDR2 is SYGVKD. The CDR3 has 12 residues.

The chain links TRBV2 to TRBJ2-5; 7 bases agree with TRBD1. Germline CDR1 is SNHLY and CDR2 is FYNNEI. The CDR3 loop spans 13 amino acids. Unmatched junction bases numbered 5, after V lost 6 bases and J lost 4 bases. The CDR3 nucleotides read TGTGCCAGCAGGCGACAGGGACGAGAGACCCAGTACTTC. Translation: CASRRQGRETQYF.

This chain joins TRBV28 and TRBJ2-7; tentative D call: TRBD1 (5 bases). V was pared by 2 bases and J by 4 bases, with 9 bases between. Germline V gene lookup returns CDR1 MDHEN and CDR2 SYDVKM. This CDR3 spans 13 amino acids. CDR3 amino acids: CASSLQGLYEQYF. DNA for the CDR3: TGTGCCAGCAGTTTACAGGGCTTATACGAGCAGTACTTC.

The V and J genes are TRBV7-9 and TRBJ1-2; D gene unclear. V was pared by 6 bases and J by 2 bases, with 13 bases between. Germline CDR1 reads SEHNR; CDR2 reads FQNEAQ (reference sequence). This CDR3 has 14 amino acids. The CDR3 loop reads CASRKSDTNYGYTF. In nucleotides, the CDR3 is TGTGCCAGCAGGAAATCCGACACCAACTATGGCTACACCTTC.

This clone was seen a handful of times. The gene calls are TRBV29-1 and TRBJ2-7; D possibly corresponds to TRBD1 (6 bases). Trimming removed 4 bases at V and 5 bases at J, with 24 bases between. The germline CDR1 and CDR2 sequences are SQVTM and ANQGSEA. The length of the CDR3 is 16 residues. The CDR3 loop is CSVAQGLAYPPHEQYF. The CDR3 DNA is TGCAGCGTTGCCCAGGGGCTAGCCTACCCTCCTCACGAGCAGTACTTC.

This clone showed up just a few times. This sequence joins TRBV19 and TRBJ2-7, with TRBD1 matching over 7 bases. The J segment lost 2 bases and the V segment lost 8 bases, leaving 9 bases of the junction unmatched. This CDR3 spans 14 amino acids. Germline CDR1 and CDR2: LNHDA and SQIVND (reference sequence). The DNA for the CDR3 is TGTGCCAGTGCCCGGGACAGTTCTACCTACGAGCAGTACTTC. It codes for CASARDSSTYEQYF.

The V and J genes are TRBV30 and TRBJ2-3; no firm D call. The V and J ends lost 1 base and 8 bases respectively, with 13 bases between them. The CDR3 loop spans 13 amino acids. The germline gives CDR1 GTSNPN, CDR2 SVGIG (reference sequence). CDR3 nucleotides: TGTGCCTGGAGTGGGGTCCCCACTTTTACGCAGTATTTT. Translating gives CAWSGVPTFTQYF.

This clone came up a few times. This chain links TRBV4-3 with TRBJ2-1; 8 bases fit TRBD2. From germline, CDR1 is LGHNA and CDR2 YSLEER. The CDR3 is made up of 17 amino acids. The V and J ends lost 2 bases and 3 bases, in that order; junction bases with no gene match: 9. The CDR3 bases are TGCGCCAGCAGCCAAACCCCCCGTCTAGCGGGCTACAATGAGCAGTTCTTC. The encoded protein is CASSQTPRLAGYNEQFF.

For the CDR3, the DNA is TGCGCCAGTCAACTTTGGGCCTATACCGGGAATTCACCCCTCCACTTT. This codes for CASQLWAYTGNSPLHF. The J gene is TRBJ1-6, the V gene TRBV10-2, with D hard to call. The V end was cut by 9 bases, the J end by 7 bases, with 22 bases between. The CDR3 loop spans 16 amino acids. Germline values: CDR1 WSHSY, CDR2 SAAADI.

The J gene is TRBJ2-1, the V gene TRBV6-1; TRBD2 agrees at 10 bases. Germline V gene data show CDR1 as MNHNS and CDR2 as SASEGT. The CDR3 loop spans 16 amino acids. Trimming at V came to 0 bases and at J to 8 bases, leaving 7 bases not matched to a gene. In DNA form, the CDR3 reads TGTGCCAGCAGTGAAGCCGGGCTAGCGGGGGTGGATGAGCAGTTCTTC. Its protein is CASSEAGLAGVDEQFF.

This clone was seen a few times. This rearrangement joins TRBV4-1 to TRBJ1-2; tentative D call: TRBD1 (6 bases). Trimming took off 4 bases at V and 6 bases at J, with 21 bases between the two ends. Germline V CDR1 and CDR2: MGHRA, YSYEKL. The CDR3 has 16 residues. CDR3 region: CASSPSFYRDINGYTF. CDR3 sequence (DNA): TGCGCCAGCAGCCCATCTTTTTACAGGGACATAAATGGCTACACCTTC.

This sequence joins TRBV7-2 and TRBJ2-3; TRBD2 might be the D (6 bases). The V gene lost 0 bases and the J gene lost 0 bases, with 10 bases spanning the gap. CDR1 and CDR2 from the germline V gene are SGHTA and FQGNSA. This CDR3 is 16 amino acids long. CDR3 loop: CASSLAGTSSTDTQYF. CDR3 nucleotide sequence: TGTGCCAGCAGCTTAGCTGGAACTAGCAGCACAGATACGCAGTATTTT.

The CDR3 protein is CASSLRMGDRAYEQYF. The CDR3 DNA reads as TGTGCCAGCAGCTTAAGGATGGGGGACAGGGCCTACGAGCAGTACTTC. V is TRBV11-2 and J is TRBJ2-7, with 9 nucleotides matching TRBD1. Trimming cost V 2 bases and J 2 bases; bases outside gene matches: 7. This CDR3 is 16 amino acids long. Germline-derived CDR1 and CDR2 are SGHAT and FQNNGV. Full variable domain (outside the CDR3, taken from reference TRBV11-2 and TRBJ2-7): EAGVAQSPRYKIIEKRQSVAFWCNPISGHATLYWYQQILGQGPKLLIQFQNNGVVDDSQLPKDRFSAERLKGVDSTLKIQPAKLEDSAVYLCASSLRMGDRAYEQYFGPGTRLTVT.

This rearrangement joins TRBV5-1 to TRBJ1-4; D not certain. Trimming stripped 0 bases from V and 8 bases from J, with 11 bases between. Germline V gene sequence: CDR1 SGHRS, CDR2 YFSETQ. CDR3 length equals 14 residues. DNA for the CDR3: TGCGCCAGCAGCTTGGGGGCGGAAGGGGAAAAACTGTTTTTT. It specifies CASSLGAEGEKLFF.

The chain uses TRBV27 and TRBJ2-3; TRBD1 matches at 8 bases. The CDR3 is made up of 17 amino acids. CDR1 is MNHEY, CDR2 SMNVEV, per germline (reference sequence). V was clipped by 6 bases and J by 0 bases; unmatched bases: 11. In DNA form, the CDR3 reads TGTGCCAGCAGCTTTAAGTGGACAGGGCATAGCACAGATACGCAGTATTTT. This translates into CASSFKWTGHSTDTQYF.

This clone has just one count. The CDR3 DNA is TGTGCCATCAGTGAGGAAGGACACAACTATGGCTACACCTTC. It translates to CAISEEGHNYGYTF. The V gene is TRBV10-3, the J gene TRBJ1-2; possible D gene TRBD1, 5 bases. The V gene's germline CDR1 is ENHRY and CDR2 SYGVKD. CDR3 length equals 14 residues. V lost 2 bases and J 2 bases, leaving 9 bases between the germline ends.

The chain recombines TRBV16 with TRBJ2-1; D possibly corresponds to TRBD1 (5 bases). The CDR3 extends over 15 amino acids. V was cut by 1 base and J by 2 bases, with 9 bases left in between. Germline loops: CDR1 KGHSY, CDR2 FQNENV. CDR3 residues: CASSQYMGPYNEQFF. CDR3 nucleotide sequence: TGTGCCAGCAGCCAATACATGGGGCCCTACAATGAGCAGTTCTTC.

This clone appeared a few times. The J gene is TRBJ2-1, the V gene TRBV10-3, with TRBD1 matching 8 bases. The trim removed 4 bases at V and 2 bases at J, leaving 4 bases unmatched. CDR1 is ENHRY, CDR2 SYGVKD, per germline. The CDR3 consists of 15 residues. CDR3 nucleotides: TGTGCCATCAGTGGGGACAGGATGCCCTACAATGAGCAGTTCTTC. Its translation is CAISGDRMPYNEQFF.

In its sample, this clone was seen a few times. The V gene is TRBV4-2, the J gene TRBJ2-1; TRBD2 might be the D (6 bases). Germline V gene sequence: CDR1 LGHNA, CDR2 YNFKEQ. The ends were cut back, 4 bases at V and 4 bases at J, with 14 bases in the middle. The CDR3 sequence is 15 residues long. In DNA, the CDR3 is TGTGCCAGCAGCCCCTCCGGGACTGTATACAATGAGCAGTTCTTC. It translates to CASSPSGTVYNEQFF.

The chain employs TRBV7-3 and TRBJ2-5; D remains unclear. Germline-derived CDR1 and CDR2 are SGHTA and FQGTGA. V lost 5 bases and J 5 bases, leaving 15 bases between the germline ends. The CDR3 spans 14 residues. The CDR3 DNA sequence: TGTGCCAGCAGCCCAAGCCCCCTTTCGGAGACCCAGTACTTC. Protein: CASSPSPLSETQYF.

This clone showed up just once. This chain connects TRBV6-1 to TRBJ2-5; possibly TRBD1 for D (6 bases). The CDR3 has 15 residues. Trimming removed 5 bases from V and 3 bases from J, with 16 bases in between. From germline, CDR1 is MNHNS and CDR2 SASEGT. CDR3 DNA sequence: TGTGCCAGCAGTAAAAGAGGGGCAGGGGAAGAGACCCAGTACTTC. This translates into CASSKRGAGEETQYF.

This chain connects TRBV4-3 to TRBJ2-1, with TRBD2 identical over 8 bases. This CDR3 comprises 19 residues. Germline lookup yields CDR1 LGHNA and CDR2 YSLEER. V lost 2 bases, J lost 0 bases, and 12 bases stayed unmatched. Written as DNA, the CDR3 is TGCGCCAGCAGCCAAACACACCTCCGGGGGGGAAGCTCCTACAATGAGCAGTTCTTC. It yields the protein CASSQTHLRGGSSYNEQFF.